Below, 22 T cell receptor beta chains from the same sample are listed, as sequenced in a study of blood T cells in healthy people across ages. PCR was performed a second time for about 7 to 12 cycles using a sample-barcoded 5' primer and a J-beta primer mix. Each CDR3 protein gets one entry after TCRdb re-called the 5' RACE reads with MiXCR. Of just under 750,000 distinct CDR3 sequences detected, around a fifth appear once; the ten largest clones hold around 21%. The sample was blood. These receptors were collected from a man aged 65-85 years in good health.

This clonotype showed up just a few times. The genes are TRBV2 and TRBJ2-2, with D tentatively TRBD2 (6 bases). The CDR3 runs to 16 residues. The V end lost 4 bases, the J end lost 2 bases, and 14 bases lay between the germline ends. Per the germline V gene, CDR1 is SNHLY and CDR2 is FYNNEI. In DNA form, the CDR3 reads TGTGCCAGCAGTGGCGCGACTAGGTCAAACACCGGGGAGCTGTTTTTT. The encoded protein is CASSGATRSNTGELFF.

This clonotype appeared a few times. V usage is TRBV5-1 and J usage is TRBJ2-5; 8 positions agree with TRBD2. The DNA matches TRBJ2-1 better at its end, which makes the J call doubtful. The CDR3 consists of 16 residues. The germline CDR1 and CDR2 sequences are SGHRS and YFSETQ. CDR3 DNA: TGCGCCAGCAGCCGATCAATAGCGGGGCTGAGGAATGAGCAGTTCTTC. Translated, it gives CASSRSIAGLRNEQFF.

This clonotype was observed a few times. For the CDR3, the DNA is TGTGCCAGCAGTTTAAGGACCGCTAGCAATCAGCCCCAGCATTTT. Its protein product is CASSLRTASNQPQHF. The V and J genes are TRBV12-3 or TRBV12-4 and TRBJ1-5, with D uncertain. V lost 2 bases, J lost 0 bases, and 8 bases lay in between. This CDR3 contains 15 residues.

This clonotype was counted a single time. The CDR3 here is CASSVVQGTGTGPFF. The CDR3 DNA reads as TGTGCCAGCAGCGTAGTCCAGGGCACGGGCACCGGACCGTTCTTT. The rearrangement joins TRBV9 to TRBJ1-1; D possibly corresponds to TRBD1 (5 bases). V was shortened by 0 bases and J by 14 bases, with 23 bases between the two germline ends. Germline CDR1 is SGDLS and CDR2 is YYNGEE. CDR3 length: 15 residues.

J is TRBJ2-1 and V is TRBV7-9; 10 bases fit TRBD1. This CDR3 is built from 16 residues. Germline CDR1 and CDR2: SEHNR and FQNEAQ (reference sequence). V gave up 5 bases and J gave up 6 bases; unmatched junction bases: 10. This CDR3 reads CASSLTGTGARNEQFF. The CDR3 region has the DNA TGTGCCAGCAGCCTCACCGGGACAGGGGCTCGCAATGAGCAGTTCTTC.

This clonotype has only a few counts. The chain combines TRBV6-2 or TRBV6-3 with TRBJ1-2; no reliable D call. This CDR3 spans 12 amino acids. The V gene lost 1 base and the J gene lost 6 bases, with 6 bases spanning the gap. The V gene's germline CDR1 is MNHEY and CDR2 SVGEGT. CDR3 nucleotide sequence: TGTGCCAGCAGTTACTATGTCGATGGCTACACCTTC. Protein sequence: CASSYYVDGYTF.

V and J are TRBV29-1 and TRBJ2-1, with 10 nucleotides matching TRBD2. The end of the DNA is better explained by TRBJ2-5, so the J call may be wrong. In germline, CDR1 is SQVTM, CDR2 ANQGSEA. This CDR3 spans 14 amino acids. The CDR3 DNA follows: TGCAGCGTTACCGGGACTAGCGTGAGGGAGACCCAGTACTTC. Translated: CSVTGTSVRETQYF.

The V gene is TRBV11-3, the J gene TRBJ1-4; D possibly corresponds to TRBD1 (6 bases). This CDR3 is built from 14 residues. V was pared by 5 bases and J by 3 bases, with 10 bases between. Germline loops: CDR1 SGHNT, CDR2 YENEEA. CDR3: CASSDRTANEKLFF. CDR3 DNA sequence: TGTGCCAGCAGCGACAGGACGGCTAATGAAAAACTGTTTTTT.

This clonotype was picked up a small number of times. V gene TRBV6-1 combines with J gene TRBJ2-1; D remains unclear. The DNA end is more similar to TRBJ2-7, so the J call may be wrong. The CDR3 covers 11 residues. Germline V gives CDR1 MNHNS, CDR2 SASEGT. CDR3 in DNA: TGTGCCAGCAGTGAACTCTACGAGCAGTACGTC. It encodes CASSELYEQYV.

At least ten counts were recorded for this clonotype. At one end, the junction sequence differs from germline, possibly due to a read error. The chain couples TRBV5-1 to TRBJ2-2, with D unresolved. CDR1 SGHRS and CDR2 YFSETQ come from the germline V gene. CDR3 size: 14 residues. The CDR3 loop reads CASSLAANTGELFF. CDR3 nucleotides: TGTGCCAGCAGCTTGGCCGCGAACACCGGGGAGCTGTTTTTT.

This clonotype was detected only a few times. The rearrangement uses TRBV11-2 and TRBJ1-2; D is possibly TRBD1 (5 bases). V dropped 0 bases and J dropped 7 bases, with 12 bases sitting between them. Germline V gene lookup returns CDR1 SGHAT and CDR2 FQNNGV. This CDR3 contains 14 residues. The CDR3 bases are TGTGCCAGCAGCTTAGAACAGCTCGGGGCTGGCTACACCTTC. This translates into CASSLEQLGAGYTF.

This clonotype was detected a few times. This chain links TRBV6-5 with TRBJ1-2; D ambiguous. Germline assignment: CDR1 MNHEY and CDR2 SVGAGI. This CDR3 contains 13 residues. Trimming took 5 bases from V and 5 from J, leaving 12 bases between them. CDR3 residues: CASSSLNAYGYTF. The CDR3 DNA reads TGTGCCAGCAGTAGCCTCAACGCATATGGCTACACCTTC.

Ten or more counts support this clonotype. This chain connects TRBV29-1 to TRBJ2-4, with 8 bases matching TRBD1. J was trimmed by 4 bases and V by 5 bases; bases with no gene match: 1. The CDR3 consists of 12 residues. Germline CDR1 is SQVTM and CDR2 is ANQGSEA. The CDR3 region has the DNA TGCAGCGTTTGGACAGGGAAAAACATTCAGTACTTC. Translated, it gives CSVWTGKNIQYF.

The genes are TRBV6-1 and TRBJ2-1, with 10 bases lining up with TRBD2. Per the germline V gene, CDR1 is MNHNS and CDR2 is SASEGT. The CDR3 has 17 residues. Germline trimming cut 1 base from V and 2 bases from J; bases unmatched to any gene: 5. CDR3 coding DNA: TGTGCCAGCAGTGAAGAATTAGCGGGGGGACCCTACAATGAGCAGTTCTTC. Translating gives CASSEELAGGPYNEQFF.

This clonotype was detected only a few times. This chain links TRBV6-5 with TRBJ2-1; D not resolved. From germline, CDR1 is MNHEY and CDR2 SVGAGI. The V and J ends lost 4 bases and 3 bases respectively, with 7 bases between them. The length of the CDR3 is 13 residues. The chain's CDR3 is CASSLGHYNEQFF. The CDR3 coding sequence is TGTGCCAGCAGTTTGGGTCACTACAATGAGCAGTTCTTC.

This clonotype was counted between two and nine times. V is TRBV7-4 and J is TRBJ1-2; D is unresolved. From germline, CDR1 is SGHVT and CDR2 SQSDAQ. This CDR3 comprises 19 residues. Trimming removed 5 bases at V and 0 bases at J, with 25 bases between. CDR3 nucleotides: TGTGCCAGCAGCACTCGAGTACTGGACCTTTCTTTAGCTAACTATGGCTACACCTTC. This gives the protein CASSTRVLDLSLANYGYTF.

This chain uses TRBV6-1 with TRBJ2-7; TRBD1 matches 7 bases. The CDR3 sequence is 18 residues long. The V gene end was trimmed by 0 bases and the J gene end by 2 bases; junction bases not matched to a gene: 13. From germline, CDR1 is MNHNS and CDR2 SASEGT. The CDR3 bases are TGTGCCAGCAGTGAAGCGCTTAAAGACAGGGACGATCCCTACGAGCAGTACTTC. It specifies CASSEALKDRDDPYEQYF.

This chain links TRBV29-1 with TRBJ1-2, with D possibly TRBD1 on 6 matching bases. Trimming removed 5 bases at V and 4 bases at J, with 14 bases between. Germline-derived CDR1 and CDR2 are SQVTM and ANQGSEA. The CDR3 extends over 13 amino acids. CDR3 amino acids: CSVRGFFFYGYTF. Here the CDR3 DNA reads TGCAGCGTTAGGGGGTTCTTCTTCTATGGCTACACCTTC.

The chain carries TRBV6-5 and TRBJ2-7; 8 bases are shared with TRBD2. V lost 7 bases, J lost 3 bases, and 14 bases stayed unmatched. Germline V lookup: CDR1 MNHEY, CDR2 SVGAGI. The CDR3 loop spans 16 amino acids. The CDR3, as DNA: TGTGCCAGCAAAGTACGGGGGGGTTATGGGAACTACGAGCAGTACTTC. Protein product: CASKVRGGYGNYEQYF.

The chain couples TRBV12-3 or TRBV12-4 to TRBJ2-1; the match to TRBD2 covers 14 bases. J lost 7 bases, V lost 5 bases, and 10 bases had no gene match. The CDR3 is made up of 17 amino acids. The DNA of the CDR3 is TGTGCCAGCAGTCACGGGACTAGCGGGAGCCAACTAAATGAGCAGTTCTTC. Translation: CASSHGTSGSQLNEQFF.

The DNA of the CDR3 is TGTGCCAGCAGCTCCCCGGGACTAGCGGGGCCCTTTGGGGATGAGCAGTTCTTC. As protein: CASSSPGLAGPFGDEQFF. The chain links TRBV11-2 to TRBJ2-1; 13 nucleotides match TRBD2. The CDR3 is made up of 18 amino acids. Trimming at V came to 4 bases and at J to 8 bases, leaving 14 bases not matched to a gene. Germline CDR1 SGHAT, CDR2 FQNNGV.

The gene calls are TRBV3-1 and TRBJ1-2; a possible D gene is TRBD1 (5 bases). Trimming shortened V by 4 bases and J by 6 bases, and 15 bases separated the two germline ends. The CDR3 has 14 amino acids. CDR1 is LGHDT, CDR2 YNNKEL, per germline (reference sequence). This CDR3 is CASSPHRDGDGYTF. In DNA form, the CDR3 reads TGTGCCAGCAGCCCACATCGGGACGGAGATGGCTACACCTTC.